These T cell receptor beta chains were read from a single sample in a study of blood T cells in healthy people across ages. MiXCR, applied by TCRdb to the 5' RACE reads, yields one record per CDR3 protein. Among hundreds of thousands of distinct CDR3 sequences, 55% to 75% were seen once, and the ten largest hold 20% to 25%. The sequenced sample consisted of blood. These receptors all come from a man aged 25 to 45 in good health. Both conserved end residues are part of each CDR3. A D gene is named only where the DNA matches it firmly. Only part of the rows carry a size: once, few, many, or a class if the clone is expanded.

CDR3aa: CASSRDWSYGYTF; CDR3nt: TGTGCCAGCAGTCGCGACTGGAGCTATGGCTACACCTTC; v_gene: TRBV28; abundance: NA; j_gene: TRBJ1-2; d_gene: NA
CDR3aa: CASSPLGGRTEAFF; CDR3nt: TGTGCCAGCAGCCCCCTAGGGGGGAGGACTGAAGCTTTCTTT; v_gene: TRBV7-3; abundance: NA; j_gene: TRBJ1-1; d_gene: NA
CDR3aa: CSAFNPGRIGYEQYF; CDR3nt: TGCAGTGCCTTTAATCCGGGCCGCATCGGCTACGAGCAGTACTTC; v_gene: TRBV20-1; abundance: NA; j_gene: TRBJ2-7; d_gene: NA
CDR3aa: CSIEHFGETQYF; CDR3nt: TGCAGCATTGAACATTTCGGAGAGACCCAGTACTTC; v_gene: TRBV29-1; abundance: NA; j_gene: TRBJ2-5; d_gene: NA
CDR3aa: CASSLQGDNEQFF; CDR3nt: TGTGCCAGCAGTCTCCAGGGTGACAATGAGCAGTTCTTC; v_gene: TRBV6-5; abundance: NA; j_gene: TRBJ2-1; d_gene: NA
CDR3aa: CAISDGGLSGAPGTQYF; CDR3nt: TGTGCCATCAGTGATGGTGGACTAAGCGGGGCGCCGGGGACCCAGTACTTC; v_gene: TRBV10-3; abundance: NA; j_gene: TRBJ2-5; d_gene: TRBD2
CDR3aa: CSANRGNSPLHF; CDR3nt: TGCAGTGCTAACAGGGGAAATTCACCCCTCCACTTT; v_gene: TRBV20-1; abundance: few; j_gene: TRBJ1-6; d_gene: TRBD1
CDR3aa: CASSPHLDRAYEQYF; CDR3nt: TGTGCCAGCAGCCCCCATCTGGACAGGGCCTACGAGCAGTACTTC; v_gene: TRBV14; abundance: NA; j_gene: TRBJ2-7; d_gene: TRBD1
CDR3aa: CSARGIGTGLETQYF; CDR3nt: TGCAGTGCTAGAGGAATAGGGACAGGGCTAGAGACCCAGTACTTC; v_gene: TRBV20-1; abundance: few; j_gene: TRBJ2-5; d_gene: TRBD1
CDR3aa: CAISEDRGSLNEQFF; CDR3nt: TGTGCCATCAGTGAGGACAGGGGGTCTCTCAATGAGCAGTTCTTC; v_gene: TRBV10-3; abundance: NA; j_gene: TRBJ2-1; d_gene: TRBD1
CDR3aa: CASSPGVLAGGPGEQFF; CDR3nt: TGCGCCAGCAGCCCCGGCGTGCTAGCGGGAGGGCCAGGCGAGCAGTTCTTC; v_gene: TRBV5-1; abundance: few; j_gene: TRBJ2-1; d_gene: TRBD2
CDR3aa: CATDKQGCGPEAFF; CDR3nt: TGCGCCACCGATAAACAGGGGTGCGGCCCTGAAGCTTTCTTT; v_gene: TRBV23-1; abundance: NA; j_gene: TRBJ1-1; d_gene: TRBD1
CDR3aa: CSVAAAGGKNQPQHF; CDR3nt: TGCAGCGTTGCCGCGGCAGGGGGTAAGAATCAGCCCCAGCATTTT; v_gene: TRBV29-1; abundance: NA; j_gene: TRBJ1-5; d_gene: TRBD1
CDR3aa: CASSQRTSGGHYNEQFF; CDR3nt: TGTGCCAGCAGCCAACGGACTAGCGGGGGGCACTACAATGAGCAGTTCTTC; v_gene: TRBV14; abundance: NA; j_gene: TRBJ2-1; d_gene: TRBD2
CDR3aa: CAWSVETDRGVGNQPQHF; CDR3nt: TGTGCCTGGAGTGTAGAGACCGACCGGGGAGTTGGCAATCAGCCCCAGCATTTT; v_gene: TRBV30; abundance: once; j_gene: TRBJ1-5; d_gene: NA
CDR3aa: CASSPYGTRGGNEQFF; CDR3nt: TGTGCCAGCTCACCGTACGGGACAAGGGGAGGTAATGAGCAGTTCTTC; v_gene: TRBV18; abundance: NA; j_gene: TRBJ2-1; d_gene: NA
CDR3aa: CSARPVSNYGYTF; CDR3nt: TGCAGTGCTAGGCCGGTTTCTAACTATGGCTACACCTTC; v_gene: TRBV20-1; abundance: NA; j_gene: TRBJ1-2; d_gene: NA
CDR3aa: CASSPNKDGYTF; CDR3nt: TGTGCCAGCTCACCCAACAAGGATGGCTACACCTTC; v_gene: TRBV18; abundance: NA; j_gene: TRBJ1-2; d_gene: NA
CDR3aa: CASSLHGQGWSPLHF; CDR3nt: TGTGCCAGCAGTCTACATGGACAGGGTTGGTCACCCCTCCACTTT; v_gene: TRBV6-2/TRBV6-3; abundance: NA; j_gene: TRBJ1-6; d_gene: TRBD1
CDR3aa: CASRGTGGNEQFF; CDR3nt: TGTGCCAGCAGAGGGACAGGGGGAAATGAGCAGTTCTTC; v_gene: TRBV6-2/TRBV6-3; abundance: few; j_gene: TRBJ2-1; d_gene: TRBD1
CDR3aa: CASSSDWLDIQYF; CDR3nt: TGTGCCAGCAGCTCAGATTGGTTGGACATTCAGTACTTC; v_gene: TRBV28; abundance: NA; j_gene: TRBJ2-4; d_gene: NA
CDR3aa: CSAGLDRSPNTQYF; CDR3nt: TGCAGCGCCGGATTAGACAGGTCTCCGAATACGCAGTATTTT; v_gene: TRBV29-1; abundance: NA; j_gene: TRBJ2-3; d_gene: NA
CDR3aa: CASSPPVRGVYNEQFF; CDR3nt: TGTGCCAGCTCACCACCCGTTCGGGGGGTCTACAATGAGCAGTTCTTC; v_gene: TRBV18; abundance: NA; j_gene: TRBJ2-1; d_gene: TRBD2
CDR3aa: CATSDGGAYDQPQHF; CDR3nt: TGTGCCACCAGTGACGGGGGGGCCTATGATCAGCCCCAGCATTTT; v_gene: TRBV24-1; abundance: NA; j_gene: TRBJ1-5; d_gene: NA
CDR3aa: CASVGGRTGANVLTF; CDR3nt: TGTGCCAGCGTTGGAGGGAGGACTGGGGCCAACGTCCTGACTTTC; v_gene: TRBV6-1; abundance: NA; j_gene: TRBJ2-6; d_gene: NA
CDR3aa: CASSQVVVGTRSYEQYF; CDR3nt: TGTGCCAGCAGCCAAGTAGTTGTCGGGACTAGATCCTACGAGCAGTACTTC; v_gene: TRBV3-1; abundance: NA; j_gene: TRBJ2-7; d_gene: TRBD2
CDR3aa: CASSPGTGNEQYF; CDR3nt: TGCGCCAGCAGCCCCGGGACAGGGAACGAGCAGTACTTC; v_gene: TRBV5-1; abundance: few; j_gene: TRBJ2-7; d_gene: TRBD1
CDR3aa: CASSQGYYEQYF; CDR3nt: TGTGCCAGCAGTCAGGGGTACTACGAGCAGTACTTC; v_gene: TRBV25-1; abundance: few; j_gene: TRBJ2-7; d_gene: NA
CDR3aa: CAISRTGNPNVLTF; CDR3nt: TGTGCCATCAGCAGGACAGGGAACCCCAACGTCCTGACTTTC; v_gene: TRBV10-3; abundance: NA; j_gene: TRBJ2-6; d_gene: TRBD1
CDR3aa: CSVTHYGYTF; CDR3nt: TGCAGCGTGACACACTATGGCTACACCTTC; v_gene: TRBV29-1; abundance: NA; j_gene: TRBJ1-2; d_gene: NA
CDR3aa: CASRGGQVPLHF; CDR3nt: TGTGCCAGCAGGGGGGGACAGGTCCCCCTCCACTTT; v_gene: TRBV25-1; abundance: NA; j_gene: TRBJ1-6; d_gene: TRBD1